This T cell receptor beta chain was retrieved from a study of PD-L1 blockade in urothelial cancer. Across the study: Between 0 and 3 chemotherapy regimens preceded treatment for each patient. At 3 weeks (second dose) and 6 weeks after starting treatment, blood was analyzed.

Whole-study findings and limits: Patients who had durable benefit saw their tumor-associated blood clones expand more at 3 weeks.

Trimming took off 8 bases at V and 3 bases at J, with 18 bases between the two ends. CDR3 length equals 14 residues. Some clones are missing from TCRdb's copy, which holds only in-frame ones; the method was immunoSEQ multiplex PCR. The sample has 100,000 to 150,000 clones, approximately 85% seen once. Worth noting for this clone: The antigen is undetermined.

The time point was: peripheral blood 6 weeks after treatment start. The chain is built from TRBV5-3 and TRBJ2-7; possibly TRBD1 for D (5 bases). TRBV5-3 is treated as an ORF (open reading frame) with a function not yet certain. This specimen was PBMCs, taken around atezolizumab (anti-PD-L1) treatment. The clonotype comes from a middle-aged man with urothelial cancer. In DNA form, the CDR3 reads TGTGCCAGCAGCAGCCTACAGGAGAACTACGAGCAGTACTTC. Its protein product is CASSSLQENYEQYF.